Sequencing of this T cell receptor (beta chain) was carried out in a study of T-cell reconstitution after alpha-beta-depleted transplantation in children. The CDR3 consists of 15 residues. V was pared by 0 bases and J by 2 bases, with 10 bases between. The germline CDR1 and CDR2 sequences are SGHTA and FQGNSA. During its preparation, the TCRbeta library received unique molecular identifiers. TCRdb independently ran MiXCR on the PCR reads; one entry per CDR3 protein. Of roughly 300,000 distinct CDR3 sequences listed, 10% are singletons. The sequencing here drew on PBMCs from the stem cell graft donor, taken from the stem cell graft. The chain combines TRBV7-2 with TRBJ2-5; either TRBD1 or TRBD2 may fit D (5 bases each). This receptor was taken from a human donor who donated a stem cell graft to a child with acute lymphoblastic leukemia. The chain's CDR3 is CASSLAPGRQETQYF. In DNA form, the CDR3 reads TGTGCCAGCAGCTTAGCTCCGGGACGGCAAGAGACCCAGTACTTC. The full variable domain, with the rest looked up from reference TRBV7-2 and TRBJ2-5, is GAGVSQSPSNKVTEKGKDVELRCDPISGHTALYWYRQSLGQGLEFLIYFQGNSAPDKSGLPSDRFSAERTGGSVSTLTIQRTQQEDSAVYLCASSLAPGRQETQYFGPGTRLLVL.